The T cell receptor (beta chain) described here comes from a study of Graves' ophthalmopathy and Graves' hyperthyroidism. Ophthalmopathic donors had moderate-to-severe activity, CAS ≥3 and NOSPECS ≥4, with disease that had lasted under 3 months. Symptoms, serum thyroxine and TRAb, thyroid ultrasound, and orbital computed tomography formed the diagnostic basis. With respect to this clonotype: The antigen is not known.

The study, taken as a whole, reports: The model achieved 70.59% sensitivity and approximately 74% specificity for ophthalmopathy progression. Blood repertoires reportedly contained most expanded thyroid clonotypes above 0.001 frequency.

Between the trimmed V and J ends, which lost 2 bases and 5 bases, there was a span of 10 bases. Per the germline V gene, CDR1 is DFQATT and CDR2 is SNEGSKA (reference sequence). This CDR3 region has 12 residues. Amplified material comprised TCR beta CDR3 regions derived from RNA transcripts. The library came from an HTBI-primed first-round RT-PCR and a second-round multiplex PCR. TCRdb re-called the multiplex PCR reads through MiXCR, storing one row per CDR3 protein. The table includes over 650,000 distinct CDR3 sequences, roughly 39% detected once. The origin of this receptor is an adult man with Graves' ophthalmopathy. Sequenced: peripheral blood. This chain uses TRBV20-1 with TRBJ2-7; perhaps TRBD2 as D (5 bases). This CDR3 is CSARSREHEQYF. DNA for the CDR3: TGCAGTGCTAGATCAAGGGAGCACGAGCAGTACTTC.